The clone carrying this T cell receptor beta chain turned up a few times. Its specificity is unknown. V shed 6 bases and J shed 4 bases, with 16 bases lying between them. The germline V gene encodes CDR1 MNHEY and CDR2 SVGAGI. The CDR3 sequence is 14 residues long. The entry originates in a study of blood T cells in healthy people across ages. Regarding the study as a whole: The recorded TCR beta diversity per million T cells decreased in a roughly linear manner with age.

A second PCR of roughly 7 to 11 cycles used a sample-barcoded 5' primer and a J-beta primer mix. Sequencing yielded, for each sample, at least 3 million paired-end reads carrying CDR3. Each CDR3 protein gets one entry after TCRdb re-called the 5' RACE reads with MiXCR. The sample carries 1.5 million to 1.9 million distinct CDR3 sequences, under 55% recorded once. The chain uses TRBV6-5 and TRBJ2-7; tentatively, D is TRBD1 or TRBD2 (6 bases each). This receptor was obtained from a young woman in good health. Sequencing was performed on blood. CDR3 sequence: CASRQLGGVYEQYF. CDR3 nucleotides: TGTGCCAGCAGACAGCTCGGGGGCGTGTACGAGCAGTACTTC.